The 3 T cell receptor beta chains presented below share a single source sample, sequenced in a study of patients with pleural tuberculosis. Each CDR3 protein gets one entry after TCRdb re-called the reads with MiXCR. The sample records about 50,000 distinct CDR3 sequences, around 6.7% being singletons. The source of these receptors is a human donor with pleural tuberculosis.

This clonotype was seen many times. DNA of the CDR3: TGTGCTAGTGGTTCGATATCAGGGATCGCGAACACTGAAGCTTTCTTT. Amino acids: CASGSISGIANTEAFF. The chain couples TRBV12-5 to TRBJ1-1; D perhaps matches TRBD1 (5 bases). Germline V gene lookup returns CDR1 LGHNT and CDR2 FRNRAP. The CDR3 loop spans 16 amino acids. Trimming pared 4 bases from V and 1 base from J, leaving 16 bases between. Using reference TRBV12-5 and TRBJ1-1 for the parts outside the CDR3, the full variable domain is DARVTQTPRHKVTEMGQEVTMRCQPILGHNTVFWYRQTMMQGLELLAYFRNRAPLDDSGMPKDRFSAEMPDATLATLKIQPSEPRDSAVYFCASGSISGIANTEAFFGQGTRLTVV.

This clonotype was counted at least ten times. This chain links TRBV20-1 with TRBJ1-3; D may be TRBD1 (6 bases). The V gene's germline CDR1 is DFQATT and CDR2 SNEGSKA (reference sequence). The V end was cut by 0 bases, the J end by 9 bases, with 15 bases between. The CDR3 loop spans 14 amino acids. CDR3 nucleotide sequence: TGCAGTGCTAGAGATCGGACAGCCTCGGGCACCATATATTTT. Translation gives CSARDRTASGTIYF.

This clonotype was detected ten times or more. V gene TRBV27 combines with J gene TRBJ2-1; D is unresolved. CDR1 and CDR2 (germline): MNHEY, SMNVEV (reference sequence). Trimming left V 2 bases short and J 9 bases short, with 17 bases between. This CDR3 spans 15 amino acids. CDR3 nucleotide sequence: TGTGCCAGCAGTTTAGACGACGCTAGGATAGGTGAGCAGTTCTTC. Translating it yields CASSLDDARIGEQFF.